The clone carrying this TCR beta chain was recorded once. Germline V gives CDR1 DFQATT, CDR2 SNEGSKA (reference sequence). There are 10 residues in the CDR3. Trimming took 6 bases from V and 6 from J, leaving 7 bases between them. The data derive from a study of T cell responses to AZD1222 COVID-19 vaccine. Clones were sequenced by immunoSEQ multiplex PCR, and TCRdb holds only the in-frame ones, with some missing. The sample holds around 130,000 clones; about nine tenths are singletons and the top ten take around a tenth. The sequenced sample was peripheral blood, obtained 28 days after the second AZD1222 dose. This chain links TRBV20-1 with TRBJ2-3; tentative D call: TRBD2 (5 bases). This clonotype was sampled from an adult who received the AZD1222 COVID-19 vaccine. The CDR3 loop is CSARVDTQYF. CDR3 bases: TGCAGTGCGAGGGTGGATACGCAGTATTTT.